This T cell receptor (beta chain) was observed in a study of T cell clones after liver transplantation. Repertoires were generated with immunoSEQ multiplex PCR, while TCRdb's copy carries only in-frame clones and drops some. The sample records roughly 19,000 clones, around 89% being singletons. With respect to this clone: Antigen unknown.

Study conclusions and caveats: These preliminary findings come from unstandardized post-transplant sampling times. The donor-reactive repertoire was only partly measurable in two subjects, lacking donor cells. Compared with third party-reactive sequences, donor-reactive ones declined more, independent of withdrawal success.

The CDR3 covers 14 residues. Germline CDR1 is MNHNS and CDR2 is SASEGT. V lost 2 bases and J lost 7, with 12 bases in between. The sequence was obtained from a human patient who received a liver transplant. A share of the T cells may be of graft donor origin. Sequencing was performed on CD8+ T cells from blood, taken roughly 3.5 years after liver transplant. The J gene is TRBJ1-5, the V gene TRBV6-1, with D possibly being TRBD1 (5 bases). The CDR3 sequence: CASSEPGTPQPQHF. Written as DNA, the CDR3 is TGTGCCAGCAGTGAACCTGGGACCCCCCAGCCCCAGCATTTT.